These 18 T cell receptor beta chains came from one sample sequenced in a study of T cells in Graves' hyperthyroidism and ophthalmopathy. Amplification of TCR beta CDR3 regions used RNA as the template. HTBI primers were used for first-round RT-PCR of the TCR CDR3. TCRdb reprocessed the multiplex PCR reads via MiXCR and lists one record per CDR3 protein. This table holds approximately 360,000 distinct CDR3 sequences, 15% to 18% found once. Sequenced: blood. The receptors were gathered from a woman aged 18 to 35 with Graves' hyperthyroidism that later progressed to Graves' ophthalmopathy.

This clonotype was picked up a small number of times. V usage is TRBV5-1 and J usage is TRBJ2-7; D is unclear. The CDR3 loop spans 14 amino acids. Looked up from germline, CDR1 is SGHRS and CDR2 is YFSETQ. The V gene lost 3 bases and the J gene lost 5 bases, with 15 bases spanning the gap. The CDR3 reads CASSSNGYFHEQYF. The CDR3 region has the DNA TGCGCCAGCAGCTCCAACGGCTATTTCCACGAGCAGTACTTC.

There are many counts of this clonotype. The genes are TRBV11-2 and TRBJ2-7; 10 positions agree with TRBD2. Trimming cost V 3 bases and J 5 bases; bases outside gene matches: 4. Germline V gene sequence: CDR1 SGHAT, CDR2 FQNNGV. This CDR3 has 14 residues. The DNA of the CDR3 is TGTGCCAGCAGCTTCCTAGCGGGAGTCCACGAGCAGTACTTC. Protein product: CASSFLAGVHEQYF.

This clonotype was seen many times. The rearrangement joins TRBV27 to TRBJ2-1; 7 nucleotides agree with TRBD1. The CDR3 is 16 residues long. The V segment lost 5 bases and the J segment 0 bases; nucleotides outside the gene matches: 7. From germline, CDR1 is MNHEY and CDR2 SMNVEV (reference sequence). CDR3 sequence: CASSNSGTASYNEQFF. The CDR3, as DNA: TGTGCCAGCAGTAACTCCGGGACAGCCTCCTACAATGAGCAGTTCTTC.

The chain joins TRBV19 to TRBJ1-5; D unclear. Trimming shortened V by 3 bases and J by 5 bases, and 17 bases separated the two germline ends. From germline, CDR1 is LNHDA and CDR2 SQIVND (reference sequence). This CDR3 spans 16 amino acids. The CDR3 DNA sequence: TGTGCCAGTAGTATTGTAGGAGCGAATGGAGATCAGCCCCAGCATTTT. This translates into CASSIVGANGDQPQHF.

This clonotype was seen many times. The V gene is TRBV20-1, the J gene TRBJ1-2; perhaps TRBD1 as D (6 bases). The CDR3 has 16 amino acids. The germline V gene encodes CDR1 DFQATT and CDR2 SNEGSKA (reference sequence). The germline V and J ends were trimmed by 0 bases and 4 bases, with 18 bases remaining between them. CDR3 loop: CSARDPSTGVRYGYTF. The CDR3 DNA follows: TGCAGTGCTAGAGACCCTTCGACAGGCGTCCGCTATGGCTACACCTTC.

In this sample, this clonotype turned up a few times. The CDR3 loop is CSGLTSGTITGELFF. CDR3 DNA: TGCAGCGGCCTGACTAGCGGGACTATCACCGGGGAGCTGTTTTTT. The rearrangement joins TRBV29-1 to TRBJ2-2; 11 bases map to TRBD2. After removal of 7 bases from V and 4 bases from J, the junction contained 8 bases not matched to a gene. The CDR3 length is 15 residues. The V gene's germline CDR1 is SQVTM and CDR2 ANQGSEA.

This clonotype was detected many times. The J gene is TRBJ2-3, the V gene TRBV4-3; D gene unclear. The CDR3 spans 15 residues. CDR1 is LGHNA and CDR2 is YSLEER in the germline V gene. V was trimmed by 0 bases and J by 0 bases, leaving 7 bases between them. The CDR3: CASSQDPASTDTQYF. CDR3 bases: TGCGCCAGCAGCCAAGACCCGGCTAGCACAGATACGCAGTATTTT.

This clonotype appeared many times. The chain carries TRBV6-1 and TRBJ2-7; no clear D. The CDR3 has 15 amino acids. The V end lost 7 bases, the J end lost 2 bases, and 18 bases lay between the germline ends. Germline-derived CDR1 and CDR2 are MNHNS and SASEGT. CDR3 loop: CASIFLAAPAYEQYF. The CDR3 DNA sequence: TGTGCCAGCATTTTTCTGGCAGCTCCCGCCTACGAGCAGTACTTC.

This clonotype was seen a few times. The chain uses TRBV6-2 or TRBV6-3 and TRBJ2-5, with TRBD2 identical over 10 bases. This CDR3 contains 14 residues. The ends lost 6 bases at V and 5 bases at J; junction bases unmatched: 6. CDR1 is MNHEY, CDR2 SVGEGT, per germline. CDR3 sequence reads: CASSRTSGSETQYF. The CDR3 DNA sequence: TGTGCCAGCAGCCGGACTAGCGGCTCGGAGACCCAGTACTTC.

The table lists this clonotype with a count of one. Just one base apart from a much larger clone, this may be a read error. The CDR3 bases are TGTGCCGTACAGGAGGCGCGGGATGAGCAGTTCTTC. Translated, it gives CAVQEARDEQFF. V gene TRBV27 combines with J gene TRBJ2-1; D is perhaps TRBD1 or TRBD2 (5 bases each). CDR3 length: 12 residues. Germline V gene sequence: CDR1 MNHEY, CDR2 SMNVEV (reference sequence). Trimming removed 11 bases from V and 8 bases from J, with 16 bases in between.

Only a few counts were recorded for this clonotype. The CDR3 nucleotides are TGTGCCAGCAGCGTAAACGGGAACACAGATACGCAGTATTTT. Translating gives CASSVNGNTDTQYF. This chain connects TRBV9 to TRBJ2-3, with D possibly being TRBD2 (5 bases). Germline V gene sequence: CDR1 SGDLS, CDR2 YYNGEE. There are 14 residues in the CDR3. The ends were cut back, 1 base at V and 2 bases at J, with 8 bases in the middle. Looking up the rest from reference TRBV9 and TRBJ2-3 gives the full variable domain: DSGVTQTPKHLITATGQRVTLRCSPRSGDLSVYWYQQSLDQGLQFLIQYYNGEERAKGNILERFSAQQFPDLHSELNLSSLELGDSALYFCASSVNGNTDTQYFGPGTRLTVL.

This clonotype was observed a few times. The chain recombines TRBV4-1 with TRBJ2-1; D is possibly TRBD2 (5 bases). This CDR3 spans 15 amino acids. The germline V and J ends were trimmed by 1 base and 7 bases, with 14 bases remaining between them. Looked up from germline, CDR1 is MGHRA and CDR2 is YSYEKL. The CDR3 is CASSQGLSGRNEQFF. DNA for the CDR3: TGCGCCAGCAGCCAAGGCTTAAGCGGACGGAATGAGCAGTTCTTC.

The rearrangement joins TRBV10-3 to TRBJ2-1; TRBD2 agrees at 14 bases. Germline-derived CDR1 and CDR2 are ENHRY and SYGVKD. The junction had 5 bases not matched to a gene; V was cut back by 6 bases and J by 7 bases. This CDR3 spans 15 amino acids. This CDR3 is CAISRLAGGPNEQFF. The CDR3 nucleotides are TGTGCCATCAGCCGACTAGCGGGAGGGCCGAATGAGCAGTTCTTC.

The J gene is TRBJ2-1, the V gene TRBV20-1; D may match TRBD1 or TRBD2 (6 bases each). CDR1 is DFQATT, CDR2 SNEGSKA, per germline (reference sequence). This CDR3 region has 14 residues. The V end lost 3 bases, the J end lost 2 bases, and 11 bases lay between the germline ends. In DNA form, the CDR3 reads TGCAGTGCTAGGGAGGGGGGCCCCTACAATGAGCAGTTCTTC. It encodes CSAREGGPYNEQFF.

Many counts were recorded for this clonotype. The chain joins TRBV28 to TRBJ2-5; either TRBD1 or TRBD2 may supply D (5 bases each). V gave up 6 bases and J gave up 5 bases, with 19 bases separating them. The CDR3 totals 15 residues. The germline CDR1 and CDR2 sequences are MDHEN and SYDVKM. CDR3 in amino acids: CASSLGSGTSETQYF. CDR3 DNA sequence: TGTGCCAGCAGCCTAGGATCCGGGACGTCGGAGACCCAGTACTTC.

This clonotype was seen ten or more times. The gene calls are TRBV7-8 and TRBJ1-5; 7 bases fit TRBD1. The CDR3 runs 15 residues. Trimming at V came to 4 bases and at J to 4 bases, leaving 7 bases not matched to a gene. Germline assignment: CDR1 SGHVS and CDR2 FQNEAQ. The CDR3 DNA is TGTGCCAGCAGCTCCCAGGGGGGGTTAAATCAGCCCCAGCATTTT. Its protein product is CASSSQGGLNQPQHF.

This clonotype was counted at least ten times. The V gene is TRBV15, the J gene TRBJ1-6, with D tentatively TRBD1 (6 bases). Germline V lookup: CDR1 LNHNV, CDR2 YYDKDF (reference sequence). The CDR3 sequence is 16 residues long. Trimming left V 0 bases short and J 2 bases short, with 8 bases between. The CDR3 DNA sequence: TGTGCCACCAGCAGAGAGGAGGGGGCCTATAATTCACCCCTCCACTTT. Residues: CATSREEGAYNSPLHF. The variable domain in full, completed from reference TRBV15 and TRBJ1-6, reads DAMVIQNPRYQVTQFGKPVTLSCSQTLNHNVMYWYQQKSSQAPKLLFHYYDKDFNNEADTPDNFQSRRPNTSFCFLDIRSPGLGDTAMYLCATSREEGAYNSPLHFGNGTRLTVT.

This clonotype occurred many times. The chain has TRBV7-9 and TRBJ2-5; D is perhaps TRBD1 or TRBD2 (5 bases each). Looked up from germline, CDR1 is SEHNR and CDR2 is FQNEAQ (reference sequence). CDR3 size: 16 residues. Trimming removed 2 bases at V and 2 bases at J, with 15 bases between. The CDR3 here is CASSLPSRDGQETQYF. Written as DNA, the CDR3 is TGTGCCAGCAGCTTACCGTCGAGGGACGGGCAAGAGACCCAGTACTTC.